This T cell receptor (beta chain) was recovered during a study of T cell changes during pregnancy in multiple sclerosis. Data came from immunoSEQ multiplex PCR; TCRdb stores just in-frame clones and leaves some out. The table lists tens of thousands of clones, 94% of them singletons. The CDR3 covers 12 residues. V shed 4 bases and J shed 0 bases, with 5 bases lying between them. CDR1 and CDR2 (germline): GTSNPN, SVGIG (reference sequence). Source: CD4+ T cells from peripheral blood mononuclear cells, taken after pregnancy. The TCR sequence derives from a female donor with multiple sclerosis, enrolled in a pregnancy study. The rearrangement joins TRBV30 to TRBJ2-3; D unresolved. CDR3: CAWTPSTDTQYF. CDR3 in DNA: TGTGCCTGGACCCCTAGCACAGATACGCAGTATTTT.